Described below is a single T cell receptor beta chain sequence and its context. Its antigen has not been determined. Base qualities are not at hand, and no much larger clone is one base apart. The data stem from a study of blood T cell repertoires in COVID-19 (dated by TCRdb to the early 2020s). About the study as a whole: Collaborator samples came from the United States, Italy and Spain and covered acute and convalescent phases of COVID-19. The samples were drawn from the first 160 participants of the ongoing ImmuneRACE study and from roughly 1,300 subjects provided by 6 global collaborators. HLA class I and class II types, where available, came from metadata supplied by the sample provider rather than from assay-based typing. The dataset comprised deeply sampled blood TCRbeta repertoires from subjects exposed to, actively infected with, or recovered from COVID-19. Sample metadata almost always included a de-identified subject ID, COVID-19 status, age in years and sex. The repertoires were released in a freely available public database meant as a resource for research on the immune response to SARS-CoV-2. The prospective study material was composed of cDNA or gDNA derived from T cells, B-cell-depleted T cells, or PBMCs.

Each collaborating institution followed its own protocols to collect whole blood in K2EDTA tubes. For TCRbeta analysis, collaborators shipped samples as frozen whole blood, isolated PBMCs, or DNA extracted from either of those sample types. The cysteine opens and the phenylalanine closes a CDR3 of 16 amino acids. The CDR3 DNA has 48 bases and is translated from base 1. Per the germline V gene, MNHNS is the CDR1 and SASEGT is the CDR2. The junction carries 18 bases between V and J, which are trimmed by 3 bases and 3 bases respectively. General findings and caveats noted by the study authors: The amount of clinical and demographic metadata varied by source and participant and was provided uncurated.

TCRbeta CDR3 regions were amplified from genomic DNA by means of the immunoSEQ Assay, a bias-controlled multiplex PCR. The original pipeline was this. The number of nucleated cells in each sample was estimated from the amplification of reference gene primers within the assay. To quantify the absolute abundance of each unique TCRbeta CDR3 rearrangement, sequence reads were collapsed and filtered. Productive Simpson clonality was computed per sample as the square root of Simpson's diversity index over productive rearrangements. TCRdb mirrors the immuneACCESS table, restricted to in-frame sequences. Some clones are absent from its copies; in checked studies, under half trace to an unresolved V gene, and the reason for the others is unknown. V, J and clone size are those of that table, while D and trimming were read from the DNA. The sample table lists hundreds of thousands of clones, around 85% of them with a count of one. The top ten clonotypes cover about 10% of the sample.

Material for sequencing was peripheral blood. This receptor was identified in an elderly man with acute or convalescent COVID-19. The rearrangement combines TRBV6-1 with TRBJ2-7, with a weak D call of TRBD1 (6 bases match). The CDR3: CASSDSNRVTHYEQYF. In nucleotide form, the sequence is TGTGCCAGCAGTGATAGTAACAGGGTAACGCACTACGAGCAGTACTTC.